The following is a T cell receptor beta chain sequence with its context. The antigen remains unidentified. As defined, naive CD8 cells were CD45RO-negative and positively selected for CCR7, with terminally differentiated effector memory CD45RA+ cells excluded. These data are taken from a study of shared clonotypes between healthy human individuals. Study background: The study drew on a couple of women and a few men aged 18 to 49 as donors. Used for every donor were three CD4 naive, three CD4 memory, two CD8 naive and one CD8 memory plate. Study observations and caveats: Blood was the sole source, and tissue repertoires probably differ.

The CDR3 length is 14 residues. V was clipped by 3 bases and J by 2 bases; unmatched bases: 2. Per germline, CDR1 LNHDA and CDR2 SQIVND (reference sequence). TCRdb keeps only in-frame clones here, not all; method: immunoSEQ multiplex PCR. Among about 2 million clones listed, over 85% were seen once. This receptor was obtained from a man younger than 35 in good health. The J gene is TRBJ1-1, the V gene TRBV19, with TRBD1 matching over 8 bases. Input material: naive CD8+ T cells sorted from blood. The CDR3 region has the DNA TGTGCCAGTAGTATGGACAGGGACAACACTGAAGCTTTCTTT. Translation gives CASSMDRDNTEAFF.